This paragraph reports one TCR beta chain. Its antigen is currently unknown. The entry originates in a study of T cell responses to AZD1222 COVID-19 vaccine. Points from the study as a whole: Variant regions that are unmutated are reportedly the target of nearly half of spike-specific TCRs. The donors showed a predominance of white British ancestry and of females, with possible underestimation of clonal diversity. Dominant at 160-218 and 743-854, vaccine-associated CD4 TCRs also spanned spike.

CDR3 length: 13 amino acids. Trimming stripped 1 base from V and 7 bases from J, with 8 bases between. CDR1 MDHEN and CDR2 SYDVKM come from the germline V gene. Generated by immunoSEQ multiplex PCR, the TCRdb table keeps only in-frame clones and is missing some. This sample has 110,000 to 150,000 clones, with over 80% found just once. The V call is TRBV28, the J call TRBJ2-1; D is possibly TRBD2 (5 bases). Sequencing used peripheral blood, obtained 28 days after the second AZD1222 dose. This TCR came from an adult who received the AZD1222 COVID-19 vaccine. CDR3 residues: CASSLYSGNEQFF. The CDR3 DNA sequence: TGTGCCAGCAGTTTATATTCGGGGAATGAGCAGTTCTTC.